These 15 T cell receptor beta chains were all obtained from the same sample, sequenced in a study of beta chain features in type 1 diabetes. Regarding the study as a whole: When Type 1 diabetes patients were examined, their TCRB CDR3s proved moderately but significantly shorter in all four CD4+ subsets.

What these receptors recognize is not known. The whole isolated RNA underwent reverse transcription, so sequencing captured expressed TCRB transcripts. TCRdb's table, derived via immunoSEQ multiplex PCR, lists solely in-frame clones and lacks some. The sample holds around 650,000 clones; approximately 13% are singletons and the top ten take roughly 0.11%. The sample taken for sequencing was naive CD4+ T cells from blood. The receptors come from a man aged 25 to 40 with type 1 diabetes.

This chain connects TRBV5-1 to TRBJ2-1, with 8 bases identical to TRBD2. With V trimmed by 2 bases and J by 0 bases, 1 base remained unmatched. Germline V lookup: CDR1 SGHRS, CDR2 YFSETQ. This CDR3 is 15 amino acids long. CDR3: CASSFSGDSYNEQFF. CDR3 sequence (DNA): TGCGCCAGCAGCTTTAGCGGGGACTCCTACAATGAGCAGTTCTTC.

This clone was detected a few times. This chain links TRBV29-1 with TRBJ2-7; no clear D. Trimming stripped 5 bases from V and 4 bases from J, with 18 bases between. The CDR3 sequence is 14 residues long. Germline CDR1 SQVTM, CDR2 ANQGSEA. This chain's CDR3 is CSVQFDERPYEQYF. CDR3 DNA sequence: TGCAGCGTTCAGTTCGACGAGCGACCTTACGAGCAGTACTTC.

This clone was detected only a few times. The CDR3 loop reads CASSQETPKYYEQYF. The CDR3 bases are TGCGCCAGCAGCCAAGAAACACCTAAATACTACGAGCAGTACTTC. V gene TRBV4-3 combines with J gene TRBJ2-7; D uncertain. The CDR3 is made up of 15 amino acids. Germline CDR1 is LGHNA and CDR2 is YSLEER. V lost 0 bases and J lost 3, with 12 bases in between.

This clone was detected a few times. CDR3: CASSPIRTVQGQNYGYTF. The CDR3 bases are TGTGCCAGCAGCCCTATAAGGACAGTCCAGGGGCAGAACTATGGCTACACCTTC. This rearrangement joins TRBV11-2 to TRBJ1-2; tentatively, D is TRBD1 (6 bases). The CDR3 consists of 18 residues. Germline-derived CDR1 and CDR2 are SGHAT and FQNNGV. Trimming removed 5 bases at V and 2 bases at J, with 24 bases between.

This clone was recorded a few times. The sample contains more than one DNA sequence encoding this CDR3. J is TRBJ1-2 and V is TRBV18; D ambiguous. The ends were cut back, 3 bases at V and 6 bases at J, with 8 bases in the middle. CDR3 length: 12 residues. Germline V gene lookup returns CDR1 KGHSH and CDR2 LQKENI. The CDR3 loop reads CASSPLSDGYTF. The CDR3 DNA follows: TGTGCCAGCTCACCTCTTTCCGATGGCTACACCTTC.

Only a few counts were recorded for this clone. V is TRBV30 and J is TRBJ1-6, with unresolved D. Germline lookup yields CDR1 GTSNPN and CDR2 SVGIG (reference sequence). The CDR3 is made up of 16 amino acids. Trimming shortened V by 0 bases and J by 0 bases, and 9 bases separated the two germline ends. The chain's CDR3 is CAWSVAASSYNSPLHF. As DNA, the CDR3 is TGTGCCTGGAGTGTGGCGGCTAGCTCCTATAATTCACCCCTCCACTTT.

This clone appeared a few times. The rearrangement uses TRBV19 and TRBJ2-3; 7 nucleotides match TRBD1. The CDR3 consists of 12 residues. The germline V gene has CDR1 LNHDA and CDR2 SQIVND (reference sequence). J lost 4 bases, V lost 9 bases, and 4 bases had no gene match. DNA for the CDR3: TGTGCCAGCGGGACAGTGGCAGATACGCAGTATTTT. This encodes CASGTVADTQYF.

The V gene is TRBV27, the J gene TRBJ2-2; TRBD2 aligns across 8 bases. Trimming cost V 5 bases and J 3 bases; bases outside gene matches: 8. From germline, CDR1 is MNHEY and CDR2 SMNVEV (reference sequence). The CDR3 loop spans 16 amino acids. The CDR3 DNA reads TGTGCCAGCAGTCCTTGGACTAGCCCCGACACCGGGGAGCTGTTTTTT. This gives the protein CASSPWTSPDTGELFF.

The sample holds one count of this clone. V gene TRBV6-5 combines with J gene TRBJ2-3, with a weak D call TRBD1 (6 bases). V dropped 8 bases and J dropped 0 bases, with 9 bases sitting between them. The CDR3 runs to 13 residues. Germline CDR1 reads MNHEY; CDR2 reads SVGAGI. The CDR3, as DNA: TGTGCCAGCCGGGACAAGAGCACAGATACGCAGTATTTT. Residues: CASRDKSTDTQYF.

This sequence joins TRBV7-8 and TRBJ1-2, with unresolved D. The CDR3 extends over 14 amino acids. V lost 3 bases and J lost 2, with 10 bases in between. Per germline, CDR1 SGHVS and CDR2 FQNEAQ. Written as DNA, the CDR3 is TGTGCCAGCAGCTTGAGACCGAGGAACTATGGCTACACCTTC. Its translation: CASSLRPRNYGYTF.

This chain links TRBV27 with TRBJ1-2; TRBD1 is a possible D gene (5 bases). The CDR3 is made up of 14 amino acids. The V and J ends lost 6 bases and 3 bases respectively, with 14 bases between them. Germline CDR1 and CDR2: MNHEY and SMNVEV (reference sequence). The CDR3 bases are TGTGCCAGCAGGGGAAGGGGCCCCGACTATGGCTACACCTTC. Protein product: CASRGRGPDYGYTF.

This chain connects TRBV27 to TRBJ2-3; D possibly corresponds to TRBD2 (5 bases). Germline V CDR1 and CDR2: MNHEY, SMNVEV (reference sequence). The germline V and J ends were trimmed by 2 bases and 2 bases, with 8 bases remaining between them. This CDR3 is built from 14 residues. CDR3 bases: TGTGCCAGCAGTTTACCGGGGAACACAGATACGCAGTATTTT. Protein sequence: CASSLPGNTDTQYF.

The rearrangement uses TRBV7-2 and TRBJ2-7; tentative D call: TRBD1 (5 bases). Trimming pared 3 bases from V and 2 bases from J, leaving 11 bases between. CDR1 and CDR2 from the germline V gene are SGHTA and FQGNSA. This CDR3 comprises 14 residues. The CDR3 sequence: CASSLLETAYEQYF. In DNA, the CDR3 is TGTGCCAGCAGCTTGTTAGAGACAGCCTACGAGCAGTACTTC.

This chain connects TRBV18 to TRBJ2-3; possible D gene TRBD2, 6 bases. With 4 bases removed from V and 1 base from J, the gap between germline ends came to 9 bases. Germline V gives CDR1 KGHSH, CDR2 LQKENI. This CDR3 is 14 amino acids long. The CDR3 nucleotides are TGTGCCAGCTCACTTGCTAGCGGCACAGATACGCAGTATTTT. Translating it yields CASSLASGTDTQYF.

This clone occurred a few times. V gene TRBV9 combines with J gene TRBJ1-2; 7 nucleotides align to TRBD1. This CDR3 region has 13 residues. V gave up 6 bases and J gave up 5 bases; unmatched junction bases: 7. Germline V gene data show CDR1 as SGDLS and CDR2 as YYNGEE. CDR3 in DNA: TGTGCCAGCACCCAACAGGGGAGGTATGGCTACACCTTC. This gives the protein CASTQQGRYGYTF.